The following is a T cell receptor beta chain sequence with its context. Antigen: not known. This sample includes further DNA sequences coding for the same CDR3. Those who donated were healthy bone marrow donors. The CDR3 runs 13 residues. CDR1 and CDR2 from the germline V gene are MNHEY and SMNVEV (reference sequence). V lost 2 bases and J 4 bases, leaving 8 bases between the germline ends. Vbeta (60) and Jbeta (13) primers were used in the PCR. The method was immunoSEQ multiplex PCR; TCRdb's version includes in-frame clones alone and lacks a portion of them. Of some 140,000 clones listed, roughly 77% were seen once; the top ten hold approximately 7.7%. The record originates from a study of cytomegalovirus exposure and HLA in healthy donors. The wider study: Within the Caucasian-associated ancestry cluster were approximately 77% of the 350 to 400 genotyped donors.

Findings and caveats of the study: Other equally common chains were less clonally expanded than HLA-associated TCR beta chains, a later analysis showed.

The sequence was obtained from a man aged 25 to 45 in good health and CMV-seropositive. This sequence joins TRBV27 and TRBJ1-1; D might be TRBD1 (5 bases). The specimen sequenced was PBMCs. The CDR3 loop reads CASSLGGSTEAFF. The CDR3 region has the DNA TGTGCCAGCAGTTTAGGGGGGAGCACTGAAGCTTTCTTT.